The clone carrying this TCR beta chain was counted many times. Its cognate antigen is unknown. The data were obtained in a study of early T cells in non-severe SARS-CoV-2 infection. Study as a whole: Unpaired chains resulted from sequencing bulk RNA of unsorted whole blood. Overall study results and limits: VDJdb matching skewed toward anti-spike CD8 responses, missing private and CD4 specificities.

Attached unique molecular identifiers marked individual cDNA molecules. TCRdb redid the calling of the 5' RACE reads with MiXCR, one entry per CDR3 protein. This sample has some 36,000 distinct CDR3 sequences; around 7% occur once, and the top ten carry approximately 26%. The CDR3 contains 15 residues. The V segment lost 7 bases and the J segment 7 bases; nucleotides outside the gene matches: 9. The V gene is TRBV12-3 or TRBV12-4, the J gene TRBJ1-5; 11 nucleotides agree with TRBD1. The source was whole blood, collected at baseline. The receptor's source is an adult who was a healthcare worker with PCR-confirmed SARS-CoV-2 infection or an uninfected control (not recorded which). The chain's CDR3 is CASTRTGGSEQPQHF. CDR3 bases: TGTGCCAGCACCCGGACAGGGGGCTCGGAGCAGCCCCAGCATTTT.